This section outlines one T cell receptor (beta chain) sequence together with its context. Germline CDR1 reads LGHNA; CDR2 reads YSLEER. The ends were cut back, 0 bases at V and 5 bases at J, with 14 bases in the middle. The CDR3 extends over 16 amino acids. The repertoire was sequenced with immunoSEQ multiplex PCR; TCRdb's copy has only in-frame clones and lacks some. The repertoire holds about 240,000 clones, with around 87% as singletons. The data originate from a study of blood T cell repertoires in COVID-19. The TCR sequence derives from a woman in her 70s with active or convalescent COVID-19. V is TRBV4-3 and J is TRBJ1-3; D is possibly TRBD1 (5 bases). Sequencing used peripheral blood. This CDR3 is CASSQDRDSYRNTIYF. CDR3 DNA: TGCGCCAGCAGCCAAGATAGGGACTCCTATCGAAACACCATATATTTT.